What follows describes a single T cell receptor beta chain. Many counts were recorded for this clonotype. Its antigen is currently not known. Base qualities were left out, and no much larger clone turns up one base away. Library generation was performed with RACE. The sequencing machine was a NextSeq 500. During library preparation, unique molecular identifiers were attached to individual cDNA molecules so that TCRs could be counted in a quantitative, reproducible way. From each blood RNA sample, both TCR alpha and TCR beta chains were sequenced. The published analysis was carried out like this. The median number of TCRs per sample was 95,638, ranging from 23,224 to 690,600. V, J and CDR3 annotation of the TCR reads was performed with the Decombinator software suite. For the PS versus PT1 abundance plots, all samples were subsampled to the same number of TCRs (28,000). TCRs were defined as expanded if absent before sensitization and observed at least eight times at the 2-week time point. Through fastp at Q25 and MiXCR, TCRdb rebuilt clones from the public reads, retaining in-frame beta chains. Rows merge per CDR3 protein into single entries with the most common DNA and genes. V and J calls and clone size were set by TCRdb, not the authors. The sample has about 110,000 distinct CDR3 sequences on record, roughly a tenth of them singletons. Jointly, the top ten make up more than 3% of the sample.

The data were taken from a study of human T cells and chemical hapten exposure (dated by TCRdb to about 2021). The study in broad terms: For sensitization, 2% DPC in acetone was applied to a 2 cm by 2 cm area of upper inner arm skin. Throughout the roughly 23-week study period, patients were also given weekly therapeutic DPC doses on the scalp. For TCR sequencing, blood came from 25 to 35 alopecia patients at anywhere from one to four time points (pre-sensitization, 2, 6 and 24 weeks). Patch testing was performed on the upper back with Finn chambers containing 0.01% DPC, and the patch tests were scored after 6 days according to International Contact Dermatitis Research Group standards. Libraries were pooled for sequencing, and per-sample TCR yields varied mainly because of small differences in library volumes within the pool. This study followed changes in the peripheral blood TCR repertoire in vivo during primary and secondary sensitization of alopecia patients to the hapten diphenylcyclopropenone (DPC). Blood was sampled from patients pre-sensitization (week 0) and at 2, 6 and about 24 weeks after DPC sensitization. Alopecia areata with under or over 50% scalp involvement, alopecia totalis and alopecia universalis were represented in the patient cohort, which was mostly female. Broader findings and caveats from the paper: A positive correlation was found between the number of PT1 expanded TCRs and patch test score, with significance reached at thresholds 8, 16 and 32 but not 4. No change with DPC sensitization was found in the number of TCRs above 1 in 1000 frequency, and no evidence of global repertoire structure alterations was found. Because all patients had alopecia, a presumed autoimmune disease, the immune response of the patients might differ from that of healthy individuals. Compared with pre-sensitization or healthy control sets, expanded TCRs formed significantly more large CDR3 similarity clusters, which is consistent with antigen-driven responses. Repeated subsampling changed both the strength of the expansion versus patch-test correlation and the threshold at which the correlation became significant.

Reading the germline V gene gives CDR1 SNHLY and CDR2 FYNNEI. The CDR3 sequence holds 15 residues, the cysteine and phenylalanine included. The read is trimmed to its CDR3 DNA, 45 bases read in frame from base 1. Trimming removed 6 bases from V and 4 bases from J; the gene matches leave 8 bases unexplained. The meaning of the sample's time point label: patch test 2, 6 weeks after DPC sensitization. Explained via the paper, the treatment or condition label denotes: therapeutic diphenylcyclopropenone sensitization with weekly scalp DPC. At every patch-test visit, the blood draw took place before the patch test was put on. Eligible patients were aged 18 to 70, diagnosed with alopecia, deemed suitable for DPC therapy, and excluded if pregnant. Unfractionated whole blood was collected in Tempus Blood RNA tubes, and total RNA was extracted from that blood.

The source was whole blood, collected in connection with sensitization to the hapten diphenylcyclopropenone (DPC). The receptor chain draws on TRBV2 and TRBJ1-5, and TRBD1 aligns with 8 junction nucleotides. The receptor was isolated from a woman between 35 and 50 years old with alopecia areata. Some clones in this sample may be carry-over from other donors' samples. The nucleotide sequence reads TGTGCCAGCAGCAAGGGACAGGTCTATAATCAGCCCCAGCATTTT. Translation gives CASSKGQVYNQPQHF.